This T cell receptor (beta chain) stems from a study of tumor-infiltrating lymphocytes in primary liver carcinoma. Across the study: Primary liver carcinoma, confirmed by histopathology, was surgically resected.

Trimming at V came to 8 bases and at J to 8 bases, leaving 17 bases not matched to a gene. The CDR3 has 15 residues. Per germline, CDR1 SQVTM and CDR2 ANQGSEA. Blood RNA came from unsorted whole blood; germline DNA was also extracted. It was before surgery that roughly 3.9 milliliters of peripheral blood were collected. Constant-region priming of roughly 0.45 ug total RNA yielded TCR beta cDNA. Slightly modified ARM-PCR with three nested multiplex PCR rounds yielded TCR beta libraries. It was with TRBV1-TRBV30 forward primers and a C-beta reverse primer that the first two PCR rounds were run, at roughly 10 cycles each. Each CDR3 protein gets one entry after TCRdb re-called the multiplex PCR reads with MiXCR. Among hundreds of thousands of distinct CDR3 sequences, roughly two thirds were seen once, and the ten largest hold roughly 8.6%. On this clonotype: The CDR3 does not close with the conserved phenylalanine or tryptophan, likely indicating a read error.

The chain employs TRBV29-1 and TRBJ2-1; 8 positions agree with TRBD2. Sequenced material: peripheral blood. The sequence derives from a man aged 35-49 years with primary liver carcinoma and hepatitis B virus infection. The chain's CDR3 is CSLLYSGEGYDEQFL. The CDR3 DNA follows: TGCAGCTTACTTTATAGCGGGGAGGGGTACGATGAGCAGTTCTTA.